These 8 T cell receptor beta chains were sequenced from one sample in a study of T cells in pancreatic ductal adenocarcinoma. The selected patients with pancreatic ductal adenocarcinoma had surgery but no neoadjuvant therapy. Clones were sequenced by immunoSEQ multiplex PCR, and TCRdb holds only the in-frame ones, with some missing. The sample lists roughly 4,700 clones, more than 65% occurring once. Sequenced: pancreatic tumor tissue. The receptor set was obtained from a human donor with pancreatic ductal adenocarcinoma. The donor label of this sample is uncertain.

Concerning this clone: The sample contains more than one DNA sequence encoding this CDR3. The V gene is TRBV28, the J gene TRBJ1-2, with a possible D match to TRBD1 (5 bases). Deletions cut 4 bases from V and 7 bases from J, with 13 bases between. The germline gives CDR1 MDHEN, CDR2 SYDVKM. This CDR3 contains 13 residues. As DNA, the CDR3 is TGTGCCAGCAGTTCCGCAGGGCTGACTGGCTACACCTTC. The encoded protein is CASSSAGLTGYTF.

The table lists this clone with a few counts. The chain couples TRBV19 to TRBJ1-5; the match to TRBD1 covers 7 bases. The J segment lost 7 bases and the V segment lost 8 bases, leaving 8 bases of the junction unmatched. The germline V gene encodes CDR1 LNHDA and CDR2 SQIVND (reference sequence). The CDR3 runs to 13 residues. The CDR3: CASHRDSQQPQHF. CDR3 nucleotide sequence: TGTGCCAGTCACCGGGACAGCCAACAGCCCCAGCATTTT. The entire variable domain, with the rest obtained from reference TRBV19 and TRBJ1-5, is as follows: DGGITQSPKYLFRKEGQNVTLSCEQNLNHDAMYWYRQDPGQGLRLIYYSQIVNDFQKGDIAEGYSVSREKKESFPLTVTSAQKNPTAFYLCASHRDSQQPQHFGDGTRLSIL.

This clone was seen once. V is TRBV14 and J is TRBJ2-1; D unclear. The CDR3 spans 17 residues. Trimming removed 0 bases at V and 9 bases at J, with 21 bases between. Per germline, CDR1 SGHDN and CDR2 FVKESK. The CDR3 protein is CASSQDARLARFVEQFF. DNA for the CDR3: TGTGCCAGCAGCCAAGATGCGAGGCTTGCGAGATTTGTTGAGCAGTTCTTC.

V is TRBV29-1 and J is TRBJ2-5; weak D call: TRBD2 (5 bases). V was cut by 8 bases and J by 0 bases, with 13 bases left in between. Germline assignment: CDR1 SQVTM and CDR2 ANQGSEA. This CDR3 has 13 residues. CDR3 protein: CSTTRRNQETQYF. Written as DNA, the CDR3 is TGCAGCACGACGAGGAGGAACCAAGAGACCCAGTACTTC.

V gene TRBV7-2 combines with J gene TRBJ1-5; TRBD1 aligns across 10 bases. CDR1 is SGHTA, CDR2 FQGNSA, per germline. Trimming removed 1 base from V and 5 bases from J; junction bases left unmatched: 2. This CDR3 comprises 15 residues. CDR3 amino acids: CASSLEGTGDQPQHF. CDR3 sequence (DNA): TGTGCCAGCAGCTTAGAGGGGACAGGGGATCAGCCCCAGCATTTT.

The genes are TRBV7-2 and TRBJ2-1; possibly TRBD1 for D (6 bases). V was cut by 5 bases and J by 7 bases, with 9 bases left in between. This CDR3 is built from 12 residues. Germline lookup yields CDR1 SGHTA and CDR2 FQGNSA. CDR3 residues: CASSVRGNEQFF. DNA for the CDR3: TGTGCCAGCAGCGTTAGGGGGAATGAGCAGTTCTTC. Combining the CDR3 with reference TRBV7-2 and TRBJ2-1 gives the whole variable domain GAGVSQSPSNKVTEKGKDVELRCDPISGHTALYWYRQSLGQGLEFLIYFQGNSAPDKSGLPSDRFSAERTGGSVSTLTIQRTQQEDSAVYLCASSVRGNEQFFGPGTRLTVL.

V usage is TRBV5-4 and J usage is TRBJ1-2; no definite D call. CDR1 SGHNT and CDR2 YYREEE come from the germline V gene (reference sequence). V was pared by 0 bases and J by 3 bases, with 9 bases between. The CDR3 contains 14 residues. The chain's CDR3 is CASSLGWGDYGYTF. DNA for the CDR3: TGTGCCAGCAGCTTGGGTTGGGGTGACTATGGCTACACCTTC.

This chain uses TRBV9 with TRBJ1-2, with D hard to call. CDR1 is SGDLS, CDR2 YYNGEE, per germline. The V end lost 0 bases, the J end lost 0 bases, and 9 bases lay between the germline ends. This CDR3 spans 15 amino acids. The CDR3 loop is CASSVGGLSNYGYTF. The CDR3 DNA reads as TGTGCCAGCAGCGTAGGGGGTTTATCTAACTATGGCTACACCTTC.